This T cell receptor (beta chain) was profiled in a study of T cell responses to AZD1222 COVID-19 vaccine. Produced via immunoSEQ multiplex PCR; TCRdb's table is partial and in-frame only. Among 150,000 to 200,000 clones listed, approximately 90% were seen once. There are 15 residues in the CDR3. Trimming stripped 4 bases from V and 0 bases from J, with 12 bases between. Germline lookup yields CDR1 SNHLY and CDR2 FYNNEI. Findings and limits, study-wide: Researchers took repertoire samples only after the peak T cell response had come.

Regarding this clone: Its antigen is not known.

J is TRBJ1-2 and V is TRBV2, with a weak D call TRBD1 (5 bases). This receptor was identified in an adult who received the MenACWY meningococcal vaccine as a control. The material was peripheral blood, obtained 28 days after the second dose of the MenACWY control vaccine. CDR3 amino acids: CASSGVQEANYGYTF. The CDR3 DNA follows: TGTGCCAGCAGTGGAGTACAGGAGGCTAACTATGGCTACACCTTC.